This T cell receptor (beta chain) is drawn from a study of blood T cells in healthy people across ages. Findings and limits, study-wide: A roughly linear age-dependent decrease characterized TCR beta diversity per million T cells. Researchers said unsorted PBMCs prevented a conclusive naive versus antigen-experienced comparison. Long-lived donors had more naive CD4+ cells and higher diversity than aged donors.

This CDR3 region has 15 residues. The germline CDR1 and CDR2 sequences are DFQATT and SNEGSKA (reference sequence). A sample-barcoded 5' primer and a J-beta primer mix were used in a second PCR of roughly 7 to 11 cycles. Each CDR3 protein gets one entry after TCRdb re-called the 5' RACE reads with MiXCR. The repertoire consists of over 1.5 million distinct CDR3 sequences, with 49% occurring once and the leading ten covering 2.1%. Concerning this clonotype itself: The antigen is undetermined. The junction departs from the called germline gene at one end, perhaps through a read error.

Total RNA, at least 5 micrograms per sample, was extracted from PBMCs. The rearrangement uses TRBV20-1 and TRBJ2-1; 8 bases map to TRBD2. What was sequenced was blood. This receptor was obtained from a woman aged 40 to 50 in good health. CDR3 region: CSAYPYGGVVNDQFF. DNA for the CDR3: TGCAGTGCTTACCCTTACGGGGGGGTTGTAAATGATCAGTTCTTC.